Listed here are 19 T cell receptor beta chains from one sample, sequenced in a study of cytomegalovirus exposure and HLA in healthy donors. Use of 60 Vbeta and 13 Jbeta primers characterized the PCR. Sequencing used immunoSEQ multiplex PCR; TCRdb keeps in-frame clones, though not all of them. The profile shows some 140,000 clones, 70% to 75% of them singletons. Input material: PBMCs. The receptors originated from a woman aged 35 to 49 in good health and CMV-seronegative.

The chain carries TRBV5-1 and TRBJ2-7; a possible D gene is TRBD1 (5 bases). CDR3 size: 14 residues. Trimming took 1 base from V and 7 from J, leaving 15 bases between them. Germline V lookup: CDR1 SGHRS, CDR2 YFSETQ. CDR3 coding DNA: TGCGCCAGCAGCTTGATGAGTGGGGCGGAGGAGCAGTACTTC. Encoded protein: CASSLMSGAEEQYF.

V and J are TRBV5-6 and TRBJ2-3; a possible D gene is TRBD2 (5 bases). Germline V gene sequence: CDR1 SGHDT, CDR2 YYEEEE. CDR3 length: 14 residues. Trimming stripped 2 bases from V and 11 bases from J, with 18 bases between. The CDR3 here is CASSFEDSAMVQYF. As DNA, the CDR3 is TGTGCCAGCAGCTTTGAGGACTCAGCTATGGTGCAGTATTTT.

Written as DNA, the CDR3 is TGTGCCAGCAGCCGCCGGGGGACTAGCGGGGGGGCGATCGGGGAGCTGTTTTTT. Its protein is CASSRRGTSGGAIGELFF. The chain combines TRBV7-9 with TRBJ2-2; TRBD2 matches 16 bases. The CDR3 sequence is 18 residues long. Germline V CDR1 and CDR2: SEHNR, FQNEAQ (reference sequence). Germline trimming cut 5 bases from V and 7 bases from J; bases unmatched to any gene: 10. Looking up the rest from reference TRBV7-9 and TRBJ2-2 gives the full variable domain: DTGVSQNPRHKITKRGQNVTFRCDPISEHNRLYWYRQTLGQGPEFLTYFQNEAQLEKSRLLSDRFSAERPKGSFSTLEIQRTEQGDSAMYLCASSRRGTSGGAIGELFFGEGSRLTVL.

This sequence joins TRBV7-9 and TRBJ2-1, with D tentatively TRBD2 (6 bases). Per germline, CDR1 SEHNR and CDR2 FQNEAQ (reference sequence). This CDR3 is built from 17 residues. V lost 5 bases to trimming and J lost 4 bases, with 21 bases between them. The CDR3 DNA is TGTGCCAGCAGCGGTGCGTGGCGGCGGGGAACTTACAATGAGCAGTTCTTC. Its translation: CASSGAWRRGTYNEQFF.

The chain joins TRBV7-3 to TRBJ2-1, with 11 bases lining up with TRBD2. Germline loops: CDR1 SGHTA, CDR2 FQGTGA. J gave up 6 bases and V 5 bases, and 6 bases lay outside the gene matches. CDR3 size: 15 residues. DNA of the CDR3: TGTGCCAGCAGCCCTACTAGCGGGGGCATCAATGAGCAGTTCTTC. It encodes CASSPTSGGINEQFF.

The genes are TRBV5-4 and TRBJ1-1; perhaps TRBD1 as D (6 bases). Trimming took 4 bases from V and 7 from J, leaving 17 bases between them. Germline CDR1 SGHNT, CDR2 YYREEE (reference sequence). This CDR3 is 14 amino acids long. CDR3 in DNA: TGTGCCAGCAGCGACCGAGGACAGTCAAATGAAGCTTTCTTT. The encoded protein is CASSDRGQSNEAFF.

The CDR3 coding sequence is TGTGCCAGCAGCCTTACCCAGGGTAGCAATCAGCCCCAGCATTTT. As protein: CASSLTQGSNQPQHF. The chain couples TRBV16 to TRBJ1-5; D may be TRBD1 (5 bases). The CDR3 contains 15 residues. V lost 4 bases to trimming and J lost 0 bases, with 10 bases between them. Germline CDR1 is KGHSY and CDR2 is FQNENV.

J is TRBJ1-2 and V is TRBV18; TRBD1 matches 7 bases. The CDR3 has 16 residues. In germline, CDR1 is KGHSH, CDR2 LQKENI. The V gene end was trimmed by 6 bases and the J gene end by 7 bases; junction bases not matched to a gene: 17. DNA of the CDR3: TGTGCCAGCTCTCCTCGGGATGACTTGGACAGGCCTGGCTACACCTTC. The encoded protein is CASSPRDDLDRPGYTF.

The V call is TRBV5-1, the J call TRBJ2-3; 9 nucleotides align to TRBD2. Germline values: CDR1 SGHRS, CDR2 YFSETQ. J lost 4 bases, V lost 0 bases, and 3 bases had no gene match. This CDR3 is built from 15 residues. CDR3 coding DNA: TGCGCCAGCAGCTTGGAGCGGGGGGCTCCAGATACGCAGTATTTT. This sequence encodes CASSLERGAPDTQYF.

This clone was observed a few times. The V call is TRBV4-1, the J call TRBJ1-5, with D unresolved. Per germline, CDR1 MGHRA and CDR2 YSYEKL. The CDR3 has 15 residues. The germline V and J ends were trimmed by 0 bases and 7 bases, with 13 bases remaining between them. CDR3 residues: CASSQDPVSYQPQHF. The CDR3 DNA follows: TGCGCCAGCAGCCAAGATCCAGTCAGTTACCAGCCCCAGCATTTT.

A remark on this clone: This specimen includes other DNA sequences encoding the same CDR3. The chain couples TRBV27 to TRBJ1-6; TRBD1 matches 9 bases. Germline V gene lookup returns CDR1 MNHEY and CDR2 SMNVEV (reference sequence). The CDR3 covers 17 residues. V lost 2 bases to trimming and J lost 3 bases; unmatched junction nucleotides: 5. The CDR3 DNA follows: TGTGCCAGCAGTTTAAGGTCGGGACAGGGCTATAATTCACCCCTCCACTTT. Translation: CASSLRSGQGYNSPLHF.

V gene TRBV19 combines with J gene TRBJ2-2; weak D call: TRBD1 (5 bases). Per the germline V gene, CDR1 is LNHDA and CDR2 is SQIVND (reference sequence). V lost 3 bases and J lost 5, with 13 bases in between. This CDR3 comprises 15 residues. The CDR3 region has the DNA TGTGCCAGTAGTATGGGAACCTCAGGGACCGGGGAGCTGTTTTTT. Its translation is CASSMGTSGTGELFF.

The CDR3 is CASSWGAQGARTGELFF. The CDR3 DNA is TGTGCCAGCAGCTGGGGCGCACAGGGGGCTAGAACCGGGGAGCTGTTTTTT. This rearrangement joins TRBV5-4 to TRBJ2-2; 9 positions agree with TRBD1. V lost 3 bases and J lost 5; bases outside the gene matches: 11. Germline V gene lookup returns CDR1 SGHNT and CDR2 YYREEE (reference sequence). CDR3 length: 17 amino acids.

The CDR3 sequence is CASSIDRADSPLHF. As DNA, the CDR3 is TGTGCCAGTAGTATAGACAGGGCGGATTCACCCCTCCACTTT. The chain combines TRBV19 with TRBJ1-6, with a possible D match to TRBD1 (5 bases). The CDR3 consists of 14 residues. Germline V gene data show CDR1 as LNHDA and CDR2 as SQIVND (reference sequence). V lost 0 bases to trimming and J lost 8 bases, with 8 bases between them. The variable domain in full, completed from reference TRBV19 and TRBJ1-6, reads DGGITQSPKYLFRKEGQNVTLSCEQNLNHDAMYWYRQDPGQGLRLIYYSQIVNDFQKGDIAEGYSVSREKKESFPLTVTSAQKNPTAFYLCASSIDRADSPLHFGNGTRLTVT.

This chain connects TRBV7-9 to TRBJ2-5, with TRBD1 as a possible D gene (6 bases). Germline CDR1 is SEHNR and CDR2 is FQNEAQ (reference sequence). The CDR3 consists of 14 residues. V lost 4 bases and J 6 bases, leaving 15 bases between the germline ends. The CDR3 reads CASSYPTGWKTQYF. The DNA for the CDR3 is TGTGCCAGCAGCTACCCCACAGGGTGGAAGACCCAGTACTTC.

The chain is built from TRBV6-5 and TRBJ2-7; a weak D match, TRBD1 (6 bases). Germline CDR1 reads MNHEY; CDR2 reads SVGAGI. The germline V and J ends were trimmed by 2 bases and 5 bases, with 19 bases remaining between them. The CDR3 covers 16 residues. Here the CDR3 reads CASSYPILSRDNEQYV. The CDR3 DNA follows: TGTGCCAGCAGTTACCCTATTCTCTCCCGGGACAACGAGCAGTACGTC.

The CDR3 reads CASRTKQGTSGGINTGELFF. CDR3 bases: TGTGCCAGCAGGACTAAACAGGGTACTAGCGGGGGGATAAACACCGGGGAGCTGTTTTTT. This chain uses TRBV2 with TRBJ2-2, with 12 bases aligning to TRBD2. V shed 6 bases, J shed 2 bases, and the junction held 16 bases outside the gene matches. The germline V gene encodes CDR1 SNHLY and CDR2 FYNNEI. There are 20 residues in the CDR3.

The V and J genes are TRBV28 and TRBJ1-2, with a weak D call TRBD1 (5 bases). CDR3 length equals 14 residues. V lost 5 bases and J lost 0, with 10 bases in between. CDR1 and CDR2 (germline): MDHEN, SYDVKM. The CDR3 DNA is TGTGCCAGCAGTCCCGACAGCTCTAACTATGGCTACACCTTC. It translates to CASSPDSSNYGYTF.

The chain couples TRBV2 to TRBJ1-4; D may be TRBD1 (5 bases). Germline V gives CDR1 SNHLY, CDR2 FYNNEI. V lost 6 bases and J 0 bases, leaving 23 bases between the germline ends. The CDR3 covers 19 residues. The DNA of the CDR3 is TGTGCCAGCAGCCCGAGTGTCAGGGCTGGTAGGGCAACTAATGAAAAACTGTTTTTT. It specifies CASSPSVRAGRATNEKLFF.